The clone carrying this T cell receptor beta chain was observed many times. The data were taken from a study of spatial heterogeneity in lung cancer. Study overall: Alpha-chain sequences were consistently detected less often than beta-chain sequences. The study observed each unique TCR and UMI combination more than ten times on average in raw reads.

Sample time point: sample taken at primary tumor resection. In each case, whole RNA from tumor, nontumor lung or frozen PBMC was sequenced unsorted. The cohort: under 80 early-stage, untreated non-small cell lung cancer patients. V shed 5 bases, J shed 2 bases, and the junction held 7 bases outside the gene matches. The CDR3 is 16 residues long. Germline V lookup: CDR1 ENHRY, CDR2 SYGVKD. TCRdb fed the 5' RACE reads into MiXCR, producing one record per CDR3 protein. The repertoire consists of tens of thousands of distinct CDR3 sequences, with approximately 8.9% occurring once and the leading ten covering roughly 16%.

This clonotype originated in a female donor with early-stage non-small cell lung cancer. Sequenced material: PBMCs, taken at surgery. This sequence joins TRBV10-3 and TRBJ2-3, with 10 bases lining up with TRBD2. The DNA for the CDR3 is TGTGCCATCAGTCAAGGACTAGCGGTCCTCACAGATACGCAGTATTTT. Its translation: CAISQGLAVLTDTQYF.